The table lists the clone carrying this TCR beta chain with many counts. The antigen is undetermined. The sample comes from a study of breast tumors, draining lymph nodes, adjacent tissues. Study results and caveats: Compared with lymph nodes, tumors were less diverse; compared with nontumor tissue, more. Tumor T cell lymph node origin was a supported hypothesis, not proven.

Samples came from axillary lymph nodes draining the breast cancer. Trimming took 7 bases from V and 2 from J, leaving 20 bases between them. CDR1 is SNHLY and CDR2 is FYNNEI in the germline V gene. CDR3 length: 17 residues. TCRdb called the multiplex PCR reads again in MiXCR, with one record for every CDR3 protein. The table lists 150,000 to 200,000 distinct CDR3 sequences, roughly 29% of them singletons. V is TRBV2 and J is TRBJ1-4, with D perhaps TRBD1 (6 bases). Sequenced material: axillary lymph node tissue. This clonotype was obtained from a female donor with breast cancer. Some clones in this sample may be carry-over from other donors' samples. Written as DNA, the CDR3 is TGTGCCAGCACCCTAAATGGGGGGCCGGGTACTAATGAAAAACTGTTTTTT. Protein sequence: CASTLNGGPGTNEKLFF. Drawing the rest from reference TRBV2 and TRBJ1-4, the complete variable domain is EPEVTQTPSHQVTQMGQEVILRCVPISNHLYFYWYRQILGQKVEFLVSFYNNEISEKSEIFDDQFSVERPDGSNFTLKIRSTKLEDSAMYFCASTLNGGPGTNEKLFFGSGTQLSVL.